Here is one T cell receptor beta chain with its context. The antigen is not known. Some clones are missing from TCRdb's copy, which holds only in-frame ones; the method was immunoSEQ multiplex PCR. The table has 20,000 or so clones, 76% seen once. This entry is derived from a study of vaccination effects on CD4 cells after COVID-19. Whole-study context: It was a median of 72 days after the second dose that post-vaccine samples were obtained.

Study outcomes and limitations: In vaccinees who were healthy, merely 1 out of 255 vaccine-induced clones cross-reacted with common cold coronaviruses.

After expansion with viral peptide pools in the ViraFEST assay, antigen-specific CD4+ T cells were sequenced. Culture proceeded for more than nine days, and CD4+ T cells were then isolated. Subjects were given two BNT162b2 or mRNA-1273 vaccine doses. IL-2 medium supplanted half the medium on days 3 and 7. This sequence originates from a human donor who received a COVID-19 vaccine. This sample comprised CD4+ T cells from PBMCs cultured with HCoV-229E spike peptides, obtained after COVID-19 vaccination.

The CDR3: CASSAEGRPTDTQYF. The CDR3 DNA reads TGCGCCAGCAGTGCAGAGGGGCGACCCACAGATACGCAGTATTTT. The chain combines TRBV10-1 with TRBJ2-3, with D possibly being TRBD1 or TRBD2 (5 bases each). CDR1 WNHNN and CDR2 SYGVQD come from the germline V gene (reference sequence). The CDR3 length is 15 residues. V lost 4 bases to trimming and J lost 2 bases, with 13 bases between them.